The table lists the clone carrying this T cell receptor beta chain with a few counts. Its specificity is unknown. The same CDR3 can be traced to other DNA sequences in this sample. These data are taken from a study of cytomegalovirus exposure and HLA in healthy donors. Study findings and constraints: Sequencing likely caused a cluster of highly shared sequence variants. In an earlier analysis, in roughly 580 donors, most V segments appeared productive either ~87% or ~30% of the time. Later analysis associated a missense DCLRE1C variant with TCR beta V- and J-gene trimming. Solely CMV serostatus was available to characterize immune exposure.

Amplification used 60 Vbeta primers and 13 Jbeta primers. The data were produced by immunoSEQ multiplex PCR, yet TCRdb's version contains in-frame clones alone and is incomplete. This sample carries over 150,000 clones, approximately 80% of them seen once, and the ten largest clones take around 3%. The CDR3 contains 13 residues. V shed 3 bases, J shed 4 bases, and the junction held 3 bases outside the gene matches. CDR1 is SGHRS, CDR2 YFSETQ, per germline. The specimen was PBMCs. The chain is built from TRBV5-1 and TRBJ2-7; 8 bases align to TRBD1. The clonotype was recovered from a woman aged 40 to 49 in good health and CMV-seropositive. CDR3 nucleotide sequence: TGCGCCAGCAGCTCCACAGGGGGGTACGAGCAGTACTTC. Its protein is CASSSTGGYEQYF. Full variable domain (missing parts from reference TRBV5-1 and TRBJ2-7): KAGVTQTPRYLIKTRGQQVTLSCSPISGHRSVSWYQQTPGQGLQFLFEYFSETQRNKGNFPGRFSGRQFSNSRSEMNVSTLELGDSALYLCASSSTGGYEQYFGPGTRLTVT.